This T cell receptor beta chain is from a study of T cells after yellow fever vaccination. TCRdb re-derived calls from the 5' RACE reads in MiXCR, one entry per CDR3 protein. The table records some 320,000 distinct CDR3 sequences, around a tenth of them present only once. Trimming shortened V by 3 bases and J by 8 bases, and 5 bases separated the two germline ends. CDR3 length equals 11 residues. Germline CDR1 reads MGHRA; CDR2 reads YSYEKL. The chain is built from TRBV4-1 and TRBJ2-1, with D unclear. This clonotype was sampled from a man aged 18 to 30 who received the YFV17D yellow fever vaccine. The specimen comprised CD4+ T cells sorted from PBMCs, sampled 45 days after the yellow fever booster vaccination. The CDR3 bases are TGCGCCAGCAGCCATGGTTATGAGCAGTTCTTC. Translation gives CASSHGYEQFF.